The 6 T cell receptor beta chains in this list originate from one sample, sequenced in a study of T-cell memory formation after mild COVID-19. In TCRdb, the 5' RACE reads were re-called with MiXCR into one record per CDR3 protein. The sample carries 120,000 to 150,000 distinct CDR3 sequences, 15% to 20% recorded once. The sequencing sample was made of PBMCs or a T cell subset sorted from them (not recorded which). These receptors originate from an adult woman who had mild COVID-19 (a few samples of this study predate the infection). Cell type and time point are not known.

This clonotype was found many times. The chain employs TRBV5-1 and TRBJ2-3, with 8 bases lining up with TRBD2. The trim removed 4 bases at V and 5 bases at J, leaving 6 bases unmatched. Germline V gene data show CDR1 as SGHRS and CDR2 as YFSETQ. The CDR3 contains 14 residues. This CDR3 reads CASSTGGPQDTQYF. CDR3 nucleotide sequence: TGCGCCAGCAGCACGGGGGGGCCACAAGATACGCAGTATTTT.

Only a few counts were recorded for this clonotype. The V gene is TRBV5-1, the J gene TRBJ2-5; D may match TRBD1 or TRBD2 (6 bases each). The CDR3 runs 14 residues. CDR1 and CDR2 from the germline V gene are SGHRS and YFSETQ. V dropped 3 bases and J dropped 4 bases, with 13 bases sitting between them. The CDR3 is CASSSPRGGETQYF. The CDR3 DNA sequence: TGCGCCAGCAGCTCCCCCAGGGGAGGAGAGACCCAGTACTTC. The complete variable domain, with remaining parts taken from reference TRBV5-1 and TRBJ2-5, reads KAGVTQTPRYLIKTRGQQVTLSCSPISGHRSVSWYQQTPGQGLQFLFEYFSETQRNKGNFPGRFSGRQFSNSRSEMNVSTLELGDSALYLCASSSPRGGETQYFGPGTRLLVL.

This clonotype was found a few times. This sequence joins TRBV12-3 or TRBV12-4 and TRBJ1-5, with D maybe TRBD1 (5 bases). This CDR3 has 17 residues. V lost 6 bases to trimming and J lost 6 bases, with 24 bases between them. The CDR3 DNA is TGTGCCAGCAGCCCGGGGGGAGGGCGCCATTGGTCTCAGCCCCAGCATTTT. It is translated as CASSPGGGRHWSQPQHF.

The rearrangement uses TRBV20-1 and TRBJ2-1, with D unclear. V was trimmed by 1 base and J by 8 bases, leaving 18 bases between them. Germline V gene sequence: CDR1 DFQATT, CDR2 SNEGSKA (reference sequence). The CDR3 sequence is 15 residues long. The DNA for the CDR3 is TGCAGTGCTAGAGTGTCGTTGAGTCCCTCCCATGAGCAGTTCTTC. Translation: CSARVSLSPSHEQFF.

J is TRBJ2-3 and V is TRBV29-1, with 13 bases matching TRBD2. Germline-derived CDR1 and CDR2 are SQVTM and ANQGSEA. V lost 4 bases and J lost 5; bases outside the gene matches: 6. The CDR3 spans 15 residues. The CDR3 protein is CSVALTSGRLDTQYF. CDR3 bases: TGCAGCGTTGCACTGACTAGCGGGAGGCTAGATACGCAGTATTTT.

The gene calls are TRBV9 and TRBJ2-1; D might be TRBD2 (6 bases). Germline lookup yields CDR1 SGDLS and CDR2 YYNGEE. The CDR3 contains 15 residues. Trimming stripped 0 bases from V and 2 bases from J, with 9 bases between. The CDR3 loop reads CASSVGLGPYNEQFF. In DNA, the CDR3 is TGTGCCAGCAGCGTAGGACTAGGCCCCTACAATGAGCAGTTCTTC.